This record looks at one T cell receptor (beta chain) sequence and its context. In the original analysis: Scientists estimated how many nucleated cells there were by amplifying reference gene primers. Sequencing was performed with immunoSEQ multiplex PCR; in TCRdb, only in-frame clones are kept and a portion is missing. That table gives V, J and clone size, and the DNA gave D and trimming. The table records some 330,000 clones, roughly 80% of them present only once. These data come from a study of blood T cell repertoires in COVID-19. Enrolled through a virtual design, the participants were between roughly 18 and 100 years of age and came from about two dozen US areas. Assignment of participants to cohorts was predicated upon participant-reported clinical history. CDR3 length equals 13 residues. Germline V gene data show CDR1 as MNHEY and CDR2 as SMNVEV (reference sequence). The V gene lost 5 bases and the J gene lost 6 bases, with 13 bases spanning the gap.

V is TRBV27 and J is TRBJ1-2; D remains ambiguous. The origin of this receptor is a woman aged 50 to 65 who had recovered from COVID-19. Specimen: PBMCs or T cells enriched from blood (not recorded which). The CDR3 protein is CASSPLEGHGYTF. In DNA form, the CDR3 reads TGTGCCAGCAGTCCACTGGAGGGCCATGGCTACACCTTC.